This entry concerns a single TCR beta chain. Its target is unknown. This CDR3 is missing its conserved last phenylalanine or tryptophan, likely due to a read error. These data originate in a study of blood T cells in healthy people across ages. Primers used in a second PCR of roughly 6 to 12 cycles were a sample-barcoded 5' primer and a J-beta primer mix. TCRdb fed the 5' RACE reads into MiXCR, producing one record per CDR3 protein. The sample lists around 1.1 million distinct CDR3 sequences, roughly two fifths occurring once. Study-wide points: Fewer expanded clones and more diversity marked long-lived versus aged donors. TCR beta diversity correlated strongly with naive T cell percentage. In older individuals, TCR beta diversity per million T cells was lower, falling roughly linearly with age.

The sequenced material came from blood. The receptor was derived from a man in his late teens or twenties in good health.

The CDR3 sequence is CASSPDGGEETQYL. The CDR3 DNA is TGTGCCAGCAGCCCCGACGGGGGTGAAGAGACCCAGTACCTC. This chain uses TRBV3-1 with TRBJ2-5; a possible D gene is TRBD2 (6 bases). V was shortened by 4 bases and J by 3 bases, with 12 bases between the two germline ends. Germline V CDR1 and CDR2: LGHDT, YNNKEL (reference sequence). The CDR3 loop spans 14 amino acids.